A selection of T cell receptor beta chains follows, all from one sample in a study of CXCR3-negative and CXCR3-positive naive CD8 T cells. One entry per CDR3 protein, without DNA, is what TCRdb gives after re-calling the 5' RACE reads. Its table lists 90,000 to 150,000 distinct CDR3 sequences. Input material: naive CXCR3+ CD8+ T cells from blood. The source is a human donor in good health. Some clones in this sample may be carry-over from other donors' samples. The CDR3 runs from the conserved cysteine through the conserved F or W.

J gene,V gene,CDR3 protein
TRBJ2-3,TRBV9,CASSLSSGSLTDTQYF
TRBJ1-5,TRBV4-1,CASSQEGPRTAWSNQPQHF
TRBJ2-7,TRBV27,CASSLGGGSSYEQYF
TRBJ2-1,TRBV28,CASSFSGYNEQFF
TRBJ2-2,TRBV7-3,CASSLYLSNTGELFF
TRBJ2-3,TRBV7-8,CASSTGLGGADTQYF
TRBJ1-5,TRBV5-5,CASSLAVPGPEGRPQHF
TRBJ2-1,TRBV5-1,CASSLVYRGKNEQFF
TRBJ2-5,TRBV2,CASSEGTSGGLYQETQYF
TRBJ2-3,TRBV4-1,CASRSLAGSTDTQYF
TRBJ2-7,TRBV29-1,CSVRTSSYEQYF
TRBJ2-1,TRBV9,CASSVVDAYNEQFF
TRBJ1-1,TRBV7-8,CASSLVEGSGNTEAFF
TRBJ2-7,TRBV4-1,CASSHSPQGSYEQYF
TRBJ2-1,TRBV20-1,CSALLTSGGREQFF
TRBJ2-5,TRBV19,CASSAARVQGNFGETQYF
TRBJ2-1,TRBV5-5,CASSFPPGALF
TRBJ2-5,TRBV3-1,CASSQVRWGETQYF
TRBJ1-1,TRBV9,CASSVGPRRDTEAFF
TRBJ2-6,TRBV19,CASSIDRRGGRANVLTF
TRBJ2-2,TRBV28,CASSFSLSVNTGELFF
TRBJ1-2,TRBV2,CASSEGANIGSGYTF
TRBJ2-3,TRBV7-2,CASSTANTDTQYF
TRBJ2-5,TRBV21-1,CASTTFPSQLEETQYF
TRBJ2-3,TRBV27,CASGTSGGAVDTQYF
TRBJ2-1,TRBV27,CASSDRTPSYNEQFF
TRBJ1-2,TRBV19,CASSPAQRSNYGYTF
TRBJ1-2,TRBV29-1,CSVVGQLDKVFYGYTF
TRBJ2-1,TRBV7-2,CASSPSMMWAWNEQFF
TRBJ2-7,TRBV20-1,CSATWTSNSYEQYF
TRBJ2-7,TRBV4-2,CASSQELAGADEQYF